The source of this T cell receptor beta chain is a study of T-cell reconstitution after alpha-beta-depleted transplantation in children (dated by TCRdb to about 2016). For context, the study as a whole: Using TCR repertoire profiling, the study followed T-cell immune reconstitution in a quantitative way in children after TCRalphabeta/CD19-depleted allogeneic hematopoietic cell transplantation. Results and caveats for the whole study, not just this receptor: Hyperexpanded clone frequencies declined over subsequent months; after one year, T-cell counts and TCRbeta diversity were mostly attributed to newly produced T cells. The high TCRbeta diversity at day 60 in some patients was ascribed to recipient T cells and intrathymic progenitors that had survived conditioning. Apparently early alphabetaT-cell count recovery about two months after transplant reportedly relied on only several hundred rapidly expanded clones derived from non-depleted graft cells.

The library was prepared using PCR. This sample was sequenced with an Illumina HiSeq 2500. Molecular barcoding was employed in the preparation of TCR libraries, with unique molecular identifiers being used to normalize TCRbeta repertoire quantification. TCRdb reworked the public reads: Q25 trimming with fastp, MiXCR clone assembly, productive beta chains retained. Entries are consolidated by CDR3 protein sequence, retaining the most common genes and DNA. The sample table shows about 580,000 distinct CDR3 sequences, and 20% to 25% are seen once. The ten largest account for roughly 13% of the sample. In the paper's terms, the treatment or condition label means: allogeneic hematopoietic cell transplantation with graft depleted of TCRalphabeta T cells and CD19 B cells. Transplant recipients were children who received TCRalphabeta/CD19-depleted allogeneic hematopoietic cell grafts. As regards this clonotype: The target of this receptor is not known. The record has no base qualities; no much larger clone is one base away.

This clonotype was obtained from a boy younger than two who had a stem cell transplant for acute myeloid leukemia, so the T cells may come from the graft donor. The sequencing here drew on PBMCs, mostly from graft donor cells, taken 360 days after TCRalphabeta/CD19-depleted stem cell transplant.

In nucleotides, the sequence is TGTGCCAGCAGCTCCCCGGACAGGGGTCGGGAGACCCAGTACTTC. Translated, it gives CASSSPDRGRETQYF. The chain joins TRBV3-1 to TRBJ2-5; 9 bases in the junction line up with TRBD1. Taken from the germline V gene (reference sequence), the CDR1 and CDR2 loops are LGHDT and YNNKEL. Measured from the cysteine to the phenylalanine, the CDR3 is 15 residues long. The entry retains the CDR3 DNA only, 45 bases that are in frame from base 1. At the junction V is shortened by 5 bases and J by 5 bases; bases outside the gene matches: 9.